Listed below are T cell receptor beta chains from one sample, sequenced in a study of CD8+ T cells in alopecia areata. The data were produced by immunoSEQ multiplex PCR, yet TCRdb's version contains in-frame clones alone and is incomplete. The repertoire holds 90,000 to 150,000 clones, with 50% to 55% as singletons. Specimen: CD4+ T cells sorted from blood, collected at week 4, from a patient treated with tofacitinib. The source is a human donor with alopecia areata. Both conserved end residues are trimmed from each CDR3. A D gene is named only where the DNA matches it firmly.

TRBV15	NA	ATSRGRLGYEQY
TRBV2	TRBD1	AGTAYGYT
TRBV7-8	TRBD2	ATGTRLQETQY
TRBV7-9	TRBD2	ASSGRREREVTQY
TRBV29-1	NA	SVDVTSTDTQY
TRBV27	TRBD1	ASSLFTGGVTEAF
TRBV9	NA	ASSVGRANDSPLH
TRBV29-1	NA	SVDPSGARGYGYT
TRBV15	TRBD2	ATSRDRLAGGYEQY
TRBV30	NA	AWGAPVLANYGYT
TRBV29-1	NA	SVSFGVDGYT
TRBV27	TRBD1	ASTPTGQGLRGYT
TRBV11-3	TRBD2	ASSSTLAGGGGTQY
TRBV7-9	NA	ASSLEGIKKQTQY
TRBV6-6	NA	ASRRVIQGYEQY
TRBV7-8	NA	ASSLDPNFNYGYT
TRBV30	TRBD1	AWWDRRDDTEAF
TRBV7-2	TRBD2	ASSLVRLAGPNEQF
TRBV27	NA	ASSQSQGRGLRPRMDTEAF
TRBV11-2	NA	ASSAEAGAPKNSPLH
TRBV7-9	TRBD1	ASSSLGTGVEKLF
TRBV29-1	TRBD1	SVGTGWRDTQY
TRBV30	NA	AWSVRSGNQPQH
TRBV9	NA	ASSGQTAANTEAF
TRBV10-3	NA	AISERGAGYGYT
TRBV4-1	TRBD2	ASSQAPSGGTYEQY
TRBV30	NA	AWRPPEGDGANVLT
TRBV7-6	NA	ASSLGVWRGNTEAF
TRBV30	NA	AWSVGGASYEQY
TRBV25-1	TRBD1	ASSEYKGQAETQY
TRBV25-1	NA	ASKTSYEQY
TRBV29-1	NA	SVAQGPKLNTEAF
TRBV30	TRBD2	AFGKAGEKETQY